This entry describes one T cell receptor beta chain. In this sample, this clonotype turned up a few times. The specificity of this receptor is unknown. No much larger clone is present one base from it, and per-base qualities are unavailable. The library was obtained by RACE. Reads for this sample came from a NextSeq 500. Library preparation attached unique molecular identifiers to individual cDNA molecules for quantitative, reproducible TCR counting. For every blood RNA sample, sequencing covered both the TCR alpha and TCR beta chains. The published analysis was carried out like this. A median of approximately 100,000 TCRs per sample was observed, with a range of about 23,224 to 700,000. The Decombinator software suite was used to annotate the V, J and CDR3 of the TCR reads. To make PS versus PT1 abundance plots, every sample was subsampled to the same number of TCRs (28,000). TCRs were defined as expanded if absent before sensitization and observed at least eight times at the 2-week time point. TCRdb passed the public sequencing reads through fastp at Q25 and MiXCR, retaining productive beta sequences. A single entry per CDR3 protein holds the most common genes and DNA from its merged rows. The authors' filters were not applied to this entry. The sample table holds about 64,000 distinct CDR3 sequences, of which approximately 11% were seen once. The top ten clonotypes cover roughly 2% of the sample.

The entry originates in a study of human T cells and chemical hapten exposure (dated by TCRdb to the early 2020s). Notes on the research overall: For sensitization, 2% DPC in acetone was applied to a 2 cm by 2 cm area of upper inner arm skin. Most of the patients in the cohort were female, and the cohort covered alopecia areata with under or over 50% scalp involvement, alopecia totalis and alopecia universalis. In alopecia patients, the study followed how the peripheral blood TCR repertoire changed in vivo over primary and secondary sensitization to diphenylcyclopropenone (DPC), a hapten. Throughout the approximately 23-week study period, patients were also given weekly therapeutic DPC doses on the scalp. Blood samples were taken from patients before sensitization (week 0) and at 2, 6 and about 24 weeks after DPC sensitization. Libraries were combined into a pool for sequencing, and differences in TCR yield between samples came mainly from small differences in library volumes within the pool. Patch tests used Finn chambers with 0.01% DPC on the upper back, scored after 6 days by International Contact Dermatitis Research Group standards. For TCR sequencing, blood came from 25 to 35 alopecia patients at anywhere from one to four time points (pre-sensitization, 2, 6 and 24 weeks). Overall study results and their limits: A positive correlation was found between the number of PT1 expanded TCRs and patch test score, with significance reached at thresholds 8, 16 and 32 but not 4. The number of TCRs above 1 in 1000 frequency did not change with DPC sensitization; there was no evidence of global repertoire structure alterations. Because all patients had alopecia, a presumed autoimmune disease, the immune response of the patients might differ from that of healthy individuals. After repeated subsampling, changes were observed in the strength of the expansion versus patch-test correlation and in the threshold at which the correlation became significant. Expanded TCRs formed significantly more large CDR3 similarity clusters than pre-sensitization or healthy control sets, consistent with antigen-driven responses.

The time point tag for this specimen amounts to: patch test 3, about 24 weeks after DPC sensitization. The intended sense of this specimen's treatment or condition label: therapeutic diphenylcyclopropenone sensitization with weekly scalp DPC. At every patch-test visit, the blood draw took place before the patch test was put on. Patients were eligible if aged 18 to 70, diagnosed with alopecia and judged suitable for DPC therapy, and pregnant patients were excluded. Unfractionated whole blood was collected in Tempus Blood RNA tubes, and total RNA was extracted from that blood. The origin of this receptor is a woman younger than 45 with alopecia areata. Some clones in this sample may be carry-over from other donors' samples. The input for sequencing was whole blood, taken in connection with sensitization to the hapten diphenylcyclopropenone (DPC).

At the DNA level, the sequence is TGTGCCAGCAGTTACGTCCCGGGGACCACAGATACGCAGTATTTT. This codes for CASSYVPGTTDTQYF. In this chain, TRBV6-2 or TRBV6-3 is recombined with TRBJ2-3; the D element might be TRBD1 or TRBD2, as each aligns at 5 bases. V is clipped by 2 bases and J by 2 bases, and the sequence between their germline boundaries is 11 bases long. The CDR3 starts with the cysteine, ends with the phenylalanine, and has 15 residues. This entry keeps only the CDR3 DNA: 45 bases, framed from base 1. CDR1 is given as MNHEY and CDR2 as SVGEGT, both from the germline V gene.